Described below is a single T cell receptor (beta chain) sequence and its context. Its specificity is unknown. The CDR3 totals 15 residues. From germline, CDR1 is LGHNA and CDR2 YSLEER. V dropped 0 bases and J dropped 7; count of bases not matched to a gene: 4. The sample originates from a study of cytotoxic CD8 clonotypes in ibrutinib-treated CLL. Study-wide results and limits: The clonality went up when patients responded to ibrutinib and dropped back toward baseline at progression.

TCRdb's copy holds only in-frame clones and misses some; the assay was immunoSEQ multiplex PCR. The table records around 250,000 clones, roughly 70% of them present only once. This TCR derives from a human donor with chronic lymphocytic leukemia. The material was PBMCs, obtained after 24 months of ibrutinib treatment. The chain couples TRBV4-3 to TRBJ2-2; 8 bases match TRBD1. CDR3 DNA: TGCGCCAGCAGCCAAGAAGACAGGGGTGACGGGGAGCTGTTTTTT. Protein: CASSQEDRGDGELFF.